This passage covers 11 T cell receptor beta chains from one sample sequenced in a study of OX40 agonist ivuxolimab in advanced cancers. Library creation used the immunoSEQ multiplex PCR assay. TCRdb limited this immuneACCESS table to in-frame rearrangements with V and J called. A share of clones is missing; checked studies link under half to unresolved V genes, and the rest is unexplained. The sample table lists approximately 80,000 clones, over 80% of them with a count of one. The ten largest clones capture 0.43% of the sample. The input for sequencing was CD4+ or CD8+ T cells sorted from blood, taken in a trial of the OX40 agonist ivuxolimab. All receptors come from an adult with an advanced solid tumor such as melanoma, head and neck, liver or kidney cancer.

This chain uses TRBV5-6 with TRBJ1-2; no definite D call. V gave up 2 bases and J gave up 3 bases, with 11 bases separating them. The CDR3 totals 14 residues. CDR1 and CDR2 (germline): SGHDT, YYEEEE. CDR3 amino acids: CASSFTRPDYGYTF. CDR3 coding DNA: TGTGCCAGCAGCTTCACAAGGCCGGACTATGGCTACACCTTC. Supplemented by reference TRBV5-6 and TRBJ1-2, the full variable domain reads DAGVTQSPTHLIKTRGQQVTLRCSPKSGHDTVSWYQQALGQGPQFIFQYYEEEERQRGNFPDRFSGHQFPNYSSELNVNALLLGDSALYLCASSFTRPDYGYTFGSGTRLTVV.

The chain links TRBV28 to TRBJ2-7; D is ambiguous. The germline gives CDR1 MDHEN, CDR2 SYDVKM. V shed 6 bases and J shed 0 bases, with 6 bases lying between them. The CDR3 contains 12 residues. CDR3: CASRQYSYEQYF. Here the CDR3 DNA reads TGTGCCAGCAGACAGTACTCCTACGAGCAGTACTTC.

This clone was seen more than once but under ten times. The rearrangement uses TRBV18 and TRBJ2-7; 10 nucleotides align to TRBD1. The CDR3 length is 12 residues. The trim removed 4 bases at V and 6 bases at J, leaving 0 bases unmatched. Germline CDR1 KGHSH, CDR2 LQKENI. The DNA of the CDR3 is TGTGCCAGCTCACGGACAGGGGGCGAGCAGTACTTC. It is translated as CASSRTGGEQYF.

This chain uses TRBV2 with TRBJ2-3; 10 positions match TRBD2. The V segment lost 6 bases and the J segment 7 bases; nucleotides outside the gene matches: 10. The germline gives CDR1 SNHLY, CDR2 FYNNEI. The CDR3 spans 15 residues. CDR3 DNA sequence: TGTGCCAGCAGAGAGAGAACTAGCGGGACGAATACGCAGTATTTT. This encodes CASRERTSGTNTQYF.

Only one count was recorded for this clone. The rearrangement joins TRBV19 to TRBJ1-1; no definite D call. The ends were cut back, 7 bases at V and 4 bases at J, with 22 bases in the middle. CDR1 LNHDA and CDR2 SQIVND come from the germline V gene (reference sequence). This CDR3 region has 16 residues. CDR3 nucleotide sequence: TGTGCCAGTACCCCAACAAGGGCGACGGTCGTCACTGAAGCTTTCTTT. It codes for CASTPTRATVVTEAFF.

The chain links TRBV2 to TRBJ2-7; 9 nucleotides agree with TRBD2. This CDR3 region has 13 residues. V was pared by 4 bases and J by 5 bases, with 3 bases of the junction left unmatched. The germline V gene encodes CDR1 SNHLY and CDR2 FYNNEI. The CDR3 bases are TGTGCCAGCAGTGGTAGCGGGAGACACGAGCAGTACTTC. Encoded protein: CASSGSGRHEQYF.

CDR3 region: CASSQVRFGSGNTIYF. CDR3 DNA: TGTGCCAGCAGCCAAGTACGGTTCGGCTCTGGAAACACCATATATTTT. J is TRBJ1-3 and V is TRBV14; D gene ambiguous. The length of the CDR3 is 16 residues. Between the trimmed V and J ends, which lost 1 base and 0 bases, there was a span of 10 bases. The germline V gene encodes CDR1 SGHDN and CDR2 FVKESK.

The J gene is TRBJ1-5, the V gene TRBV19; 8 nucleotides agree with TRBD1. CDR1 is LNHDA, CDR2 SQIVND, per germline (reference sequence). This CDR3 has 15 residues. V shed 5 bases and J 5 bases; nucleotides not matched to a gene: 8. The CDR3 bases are TGTGCCAGTAGTTCCCGGACAGGGATCTATCAGCCCCAGCATTTT. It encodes CASSSRTGIYQPQHF.

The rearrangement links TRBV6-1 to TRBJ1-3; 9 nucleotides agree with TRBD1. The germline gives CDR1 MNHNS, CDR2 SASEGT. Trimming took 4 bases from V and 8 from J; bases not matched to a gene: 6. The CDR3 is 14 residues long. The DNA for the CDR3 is TGTGCCAGCAGTGTAGGACAGGGGTTTGACACCATATATTTT. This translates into CASSVGQGFDTIYF.

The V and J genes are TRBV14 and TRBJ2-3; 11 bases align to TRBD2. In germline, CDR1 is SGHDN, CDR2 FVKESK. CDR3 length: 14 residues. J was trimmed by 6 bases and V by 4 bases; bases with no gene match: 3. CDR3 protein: CASSLAGGPDTQYF. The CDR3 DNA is TGTGCCAGCAGCCTAGCGGGGGGGCCGGATACGCAGTATTTT.

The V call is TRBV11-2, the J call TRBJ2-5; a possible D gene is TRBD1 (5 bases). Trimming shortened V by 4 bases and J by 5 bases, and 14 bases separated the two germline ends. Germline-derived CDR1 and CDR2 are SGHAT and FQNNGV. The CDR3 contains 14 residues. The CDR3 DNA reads TGTGCCAGCAGCTCGAGCCCAGGGTCGGAGACCCAGTACTTC. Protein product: CASSSSPGSETQYF. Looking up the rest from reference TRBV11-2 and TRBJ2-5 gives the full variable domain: EAGVAQSPRYKIIEKRQSVAFWCNPISGHATLYWYQQILGQGPKLLIQFQNNGVVDDSQLPKDRFSAERLKGVDSTLKIQPAKLEDSAVYLCASSSSPGSETQYFGPGTRLLVL.